The 16 T cell receptor beta chains below were found in one sample sequenced in a study of blood T cell repertoires in COVID-19. Some clones are missing from TCRdb's copy, which holds only in-frame ones; the method was immunoSEQ multiplex PCR. This sample has tens of thousands of clones, with around 88% found just once. The sequenced sample consisted of peripheral blood. These receptors all stem from a human donor in a cohort sampled during active COVID-19.

The chain is built from TRBV14 and TRBJ2-7, with 7 bases lining up with TRBD1. Germline values: CDR1 SGHDN, CDR2 FVKESK. CDR3 size: 15 residues. J gave up 6 bases and V 3 bases, and 11 bases lay outside the gene matches. CDR3 sequence: CASSQTATGRGEQYF. CDR3 in DNA: TGTGCCAGCAGCCAGACCGCGACAGGGAGAGGCGAGCAGTACTTC.

The genes are TRBV15 and TRBJ1-1; the match to TRBD1 covers 10 bases. With 5 bases clipped from V and 11 bases from J, the junction kept 8 bases outside the gene matches. The germline CDR1 and CDR2 sequences are LNHNV and YYDKDF (reference sequence). The CDR3 extends over 13 amino acids. The DNA for the CDR3 is TGTGCCACCAGCGGGGACAGGGGCGTGTGGGCTTTCTTT. It encodes CATSGDRGVWAFF.

The chain recombines TRBV20-1 with TRBJ2-3; 14 nucleotides align to TRBD2. The length of the CDR3 is 16 residues. CDR1 is DFQATT and CDR2 is SNEGSKA in the germline V gene (reference sequence). V gave up 3 bases and J gave up 5 bases; unmatched junction bases: 7. CDR3 DNA: TGCAGTGCTAGTGTCCCCGGGACTAGCGGGGGAGATACGCAGTATTTT. Its protein is CSASVPGTSGGDTQYF.

This clone appeared a single time. V gene TRBV18 combines with J gene TRBJ2-1; TRBD2 agrees at 11 bases. Germline V gives CDR1 KGHSH, CDR2 LQKENI. Trimming at V came to 6 bases and at J to 6 bases, leaving 10 bases not matched to a gene. CDR3 length equals 16 residues. In DNA, the CDR3 is TGTGCCAGCTCCCCCATTAGCGGGGGGGCAGGCAATGAGCAGTTCTTC. Translating it yields CASSPISGGAGNEQFF. Using reference TRBV18 and TRBJ2-1 for the parts outside the CDR3, the full variable domain is NAGVMQNPRHLVRRRGQEARLRCSPMKGHSHVYWYRQLPEEGLKFMVYLQKENIIDESGMPKERFSAEFPKEGPSILRIQQVVRGDSAAYFCASSPISGGAGNEQFFGPGTRLTVL.

The chain recombines TRBV6-4 with TRBJ2-2; TRBD1 aligns across 7 bases. The CDR3 spans 16 residues. In germline, CDR1 is MRHNA, CDR2 SNTAGT. Trimming at V came to 0 bases and at J to 0 bases, leaving 1 base not matched to a gene. The DNA for the CDR3 is TGTGCCAGCAGTGACTCGGGGACAGCGAACACCGGGGAGCTGTTTTTT. Translating it yields CASSDSGTANTGELFF.

The chain combines TRBV6-5 with TRBJ1-6; 8 bases align to TRBD1. The CDR3 is made up of 15 amino acids. V was pared by 4 bases and J by 3 bases, with 2 bases of the junction left unmatched. Germline V gives CDR1 MNHEY, CDR2 SVGAGI. CDR3 protein: CASSSGQGYNSPLHF. DNA of the CDR3: TGTGCCAGCAGTTCCGGACAGGGCTATAATTCACCCCTCCACTTT.

The chain uses TRBV7-9 and TRBJ1-6; 10 positions match TRBD1. V was clipped by 5 bases and J by 5 bases; unmatched bases: 3. There are 15 residues in the CDR3. Germline V gene sequence: CDR1 SEHNR, CDR2 FQNEAQ (reference sequence). CDR3 in DNA: TGTGCCAGCAGCACGGACAGGGGGGATAATTCACCCCTCCACTTT. The encoded protein is CASSTDRGDNSPLHF.

The chain combines TRBV7-9 with TRBJ2-7; 8 bases are a match to TRBD2. J lost 0 bases, V lost 2 bases, and 0 bases had no gene match. The CDR3 is 14 amino acids. Germline-derived CDR1 and CDR2 are SEHNR and FQNEAQ (reference sequence). The CDR3 DNA follows: TGTGCCAGCAGCTTAACTAGCGGCTCCTACGAGCAGTACTTC. Protein product: CASSLTSGSYEQYF.

The table lists this clone with a few counts. V gene TRBV9 combines with J gene TRBJ2-7, with 10 nucleotides matching TRBD2. V trimming: 0 bases; J trimming: 3 bases; junction bases outside the gene matches: 3. CDR3 length equals 15 residues. The germline gives CDR1 SGDLS, CDR2 YYNGEE. CDR3 coding DNA: TGTGCCAGCAGCGTAGCCCCTAGCGGGAGCTACGAGCAGTACTTC. Amino acids: CASSVAPSGSYEQYF.

The chain combines TRBV19 with TRBJ1-5; D gene uncertain. The CDR3 is made up of 14 amino acids. The ends were cut back, 1 base at V and 5 bases at J, with 9 bases in the middle. Germline-derived CDR1 and CDR2 are LNHDA and SQIVND (reference sequence). The CDR3 is CASSIAQIDQPQHF. DNA for the CDR3: TGTGCCAGTAGTATAGCACAGATAGATCAGCCCCAGCATTTT.

This clone was counted once. The J gene is TRBJ1-5, the V gene TRBV27; D is unresolved. The V and J ends lost 4 bases and 1 base respectively, with 8 bases between them. The germline V gene encodes CDR1 MNHEY and CDR2 SMNVEV (reference sequence). This CDR3 contains 14 residues. Here the CDR3 DNA reads TGTGCCAGCAGTTGGGGAGCAAGCAATCAGCCCCAGCATTTT. It translates to CASSWGASNQPQHF.

V is TRBV5-1 and J is TRBJ1-2, with 12 bases matching TRBD1. The ends lost 4 bases at V and 8 bases at J; junction bases unmatched: 6. The CDR3 is 14 amino acids. The germline gives CDR1 SGHRS, CDR2 YFSETQ. CDR3 sequence reads: CASSTGQGANGYTF. Written as DNA, the CDR3 is TGCGCCAGCAGCACGGGACAGGGGGCGAACGGCTACACCTTC.

The V and J genes are TRBV6-2 or TRBV6-3 and TRBJ2-7; the match to TRBD2 covers 10 bases. Trimming at V came to 5 bases and at J to 3 bases, leaving 4 bases not matched to a gene. This CDR3 is 14 amino acids long. Germline V CDR1 and CDR2: MNHEY, SVGEGT. The CDR3 region has the DNA TGTGCCAGCAGTCCGGGGACTAGCGTCTACGAGCAGTACTTC. Translating it yields CASSPGTSVYEQYF.

The chain links TRBV11-2 to TRBJ2-1, with TRBD2 matching over 8 bases. V lost 0 bases to trimming and J lost 6 bases; unmatched junction nucleotides: 4. The germline CDR1 and CDR2 sequences are SGHAT and FQNNGV. The CDR3 has 15 residues. The CDR3 sequence: CASSLDGGALNEQFF. The CDR3 nucleotides are TGTGCCAGCAGCTTAGACGGGGGGGCCCTCAATGAGCAGTTCTTC. The full variable domain, in which reference TRBV11-2 and TRBJ2-1 provide the parts outside the CDR3, is EAGVAQSPRYKIIEKRQSVAFWCNPISGHATLYWYQQILGQGPKLLIQFQNNGVVDDSQLPKDRFSAERLKGVDSTLKIQPAKLEDSAVYLCASSLDGGALNEQFFGPGTRLTVL.

V usage is TRBV28 and J usage is TRBJ1-5; D is uncertain. The germline V and J ends were trimmed by 5 bases and 1 base, with 9 bases remaining between them. Germline CDR1 and CDR2: MDHEN and SYDVKM. The CDR3 contains 14 residues. The CDR3 DNA follows: TGTGCCAGCAGTGGTCTTGGCAGCAATCAGCCCCAGCATTTT. Amino acid sequence: CASSGLGSNQPQHF. The variable domain in full, completed from reference TRBV28 and TRBJ1-5, reads DVKVTQSSRYLVKRTGEKVFLECVQDMDHENMFWYRQDPGLGLRLIYFSYDVKMKEKGDIPEGYSVSREKKERFSLILESASTNQTSMYLCASSGLGSNQPQHFGDGTRLSIL.

The J gene is TRBJ2-3, the V gene TRBV6-1; no reliable D call. Germline loops: CDR1 MNHNS, CDR2 SASEGT. The CDR3 is 16 amino acids. Trimming pared 1 base from V and 3 bases from J, leaving 14 bases between. DNA for the CDR3: TGTGCCAGCAGTGAAGATCCAGCCCTAGTAACAGATACGCAGTATTTT. Translation: CASSEDPALVTDTQYF.